The clone carrying this TCR beta chain was seen more than once but under ten times. The junction differs from germline at one of its ends, possibly a read error. Clones were sequenced by immunoSEQ multiplex PCR, and TCRdb holds only the in-frame ones, with some missing. The table includes 40,000 to 60,000 clones, roughly 84% detected once. CDR1 is SGHAT and CDR2 is FQNNGV in the germline V gene. This CDR3 comprises 13 residues. These data are taken from a study of blood T cell repertoires in COVID-19. Study at large: Samples representing acute and convalescent COVID-19 were sourced from the United States, Italy and Spain.

The chain combines TRBV11-2 with TRBJ1-1; 8 bases match TRBD1. Sequenced: peripheral blood. The sequence came from a woman between 55 and 75 years old with acute or convalescent COVID-19. CDR3 bases: TGTGCCAGCAGCTTAGCGGTGGACAGGGCCCCTTCCTTT. As protein: CASSLAVDRAPSF.